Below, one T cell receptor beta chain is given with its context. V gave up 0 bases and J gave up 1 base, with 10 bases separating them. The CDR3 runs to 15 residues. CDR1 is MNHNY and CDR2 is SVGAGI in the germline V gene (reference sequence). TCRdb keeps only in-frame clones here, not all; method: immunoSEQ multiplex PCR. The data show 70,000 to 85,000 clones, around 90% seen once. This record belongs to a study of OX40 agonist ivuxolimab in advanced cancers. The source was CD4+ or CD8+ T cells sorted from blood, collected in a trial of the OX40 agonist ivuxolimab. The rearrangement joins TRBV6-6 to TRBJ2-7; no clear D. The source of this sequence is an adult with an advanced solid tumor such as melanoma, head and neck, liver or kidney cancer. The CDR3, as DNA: TGTGCCAGCAGTTACTCGATGGGCGTATCCTACGAGCAGTACTTC. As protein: CASSYSMGVSYEQYF.